One and the same sample provided the 6 T cell receptor beta chains below, sequenced in a study of control samples from healthy donors and cancer patients. Libraries were prepared by immunoSEQ multiplex PCR; TCRdb keeps only in-frame clonotypes and omits some of them. The sample yields fewer than 300,000 clones, around 80% seen once. Sequenced: PBMCs. Receptors were obtained from a woman aged 55-70 years with lung cancer.

J is TRBJ1-2 and V is TRBV6-4; unclear D gene. The CDR3 runs to 14 residues. From germline, CDR1 is MRHNA and CDR2 SNTAGT. Trimming cost V 2 bases and J 4 bases, with 11 bases left between them. The CDR3 DNA reads TGTGCCAGCAGTGACGGCGACATGCGCTATGGCTACACCTTC. Encoded protein: CASSDGDMRYGYTF.

J is TRBJ2-1 and V is TRBV19, with no clear D. The V and J ends lost 3 bases and 5 bases respectively, with 8 bases between them. The CDR3 has 13 residues. Germline V gene sequence: CDR1 LNHDA, CDR2 SQIVND (reference sequence). The CDR3 is CASSIVQNNEQFF. The CDR3 nucleotides are TGTGCCAGTAGTATCGTTCAAAACAATGAGCAGTTCTTC.

The chain employs TRBV9 and TRBJ1-3; D perhaps matches TRBD1 (6 bases). Trimming removed 4 bases from V and 4 bases from J, with 18 bases in between. The CDR3 runs to 16 residues. Germline V gene sequence: CDR1 SGDLS, CDR2 YYNGEE. CDR3 in amino acids: CASSPPQGIYGNTIYF. The CDR3 nucleotides read TGTGCCAGCAGCCCTCCTCAGGGGATTTACGGAAACACCATATATTTT.

The V call is TRBV24-1, the J call TRBJ2-3; tentatively, D is TRBD1 (6 bases). The CDR3 totals 15 residues. The V gene lost 3 bases and the J gene lost 7 bases, with 16 bases spanning the gap. Germline CDR1 reads KGHDR; CDR2 reads SFDVKD. The DNA for the CDR3 is TGTGCCACCAGTGATGCCGACCAGGGGCTAAATACGCAGTATTTT. It yields the protein CATSDADQGLNTQYF.

As concerns this clone: A read error may produce the germline difference seen at one junction end. CDR3: CASSIGPSGANVLTF. Written as DNA, the CDR3 is TGTGCCAGCAGCATTGGACCCTCTGGGGCTAACGTCCTGACTTTC. The chain joins TRBV13 to TRBJ2-6; perhaps TRBD1 as D (5 bases). CDR1 and CDR2 from the germline V gene are PRHDT and FYEKMQ (reference sequence). The CDR3 runs to 15 residues.

The gene calls are TRBV5-3 and TRBJ2-1; D is perhaps TRBD2 (5 bases). TRBV5-3 is treated as an ORF (open reading frame) with a function not yet certain. V gave up 4 bases and J gave up 0 bases, with 20 bases separating them. The length of the CDR3 is 18 residues. The CDR3 loop is CARSPLYGAARSYNEQFF. DNA for the CDR3: TGTGCCAGAAGCCCTCTGTATGGAGCGGCTCGCTCCTACAATGAGCAGTTCTTC.